This is a list of T cell receptor beta chains from one sample in a study of quantifying T cell responses using KT2 cells. TCRdb itself ran the UMI-ligation and nested PCR reads through MiXCR, one entry per CDR3 protein. The table shows approximately 41,000 distinct CDR3 sequences, with over 15% occurring only once. Sample: PBMCs spiked with cells of the T cell clone KT2. The receptors derive from a human donor. The CDR3 runs from the conserved cysteine through the conserved F or W. Each record gives: J gene, clone size, V gene, D gene, CDR3 protein, CDR3 DNA. A D gene is named only where the DNA matches it firmly. Clone size is not always given. Where it is, it says once, few, many or a class for expanded clones.

>TRBJ2-7|few|TRBV3-1|TRBD2
CASGTSGYEQYF
TGTGCCAGCGGGACTAGCGGCTACGAGCAGTACTTC
>TRBJ2-3|many|TRBV29-1|-
CSVEETGRTDTQYF
TGCAGCGTTGAAGAGACAGGCCGCACAGATACGCAGTATTTT
>TRBJ2-1|many|TRBV6-2/TRBV6-3|TRBD2
CASSGGTSGTSYNEQFF
TGTGCCAGCAGTGGCGGGACTAGCGGAACATCCTACAATGAGCAGTTCTTC
>TRBJ1-6|-|TRBV6-1|-
CASTSIKTGLNSPLHF
TGTGCCAGCACTTCGATAAAGACAGGTCTGAATTCACCCCTCCACTTT
>TRBJ2-3|many|TRBV29-1|TRBD2
CSADLAGDGTQYF
TGCAGCGCGGACCTAGCGGGAGATGGGACGCAGTATTTT
>TRBJ2-7|-|TRBV11-2|TRBD1
CASLDRVNNEQYF
TGTGCCAGCTTGGACAGGGTGAACAACGAGCAGTACTTC
>TRBJ2-5|few|TRBV4-2|TRBD2
CASSQGAGGALGETQYF
TGTGCCAGCAGCCAAGGAGCGGGAGGAGCTTTAGGAGAGACCCAGTACTTC
>TRBJ2-3|few|TRBV12-3/TRBV12-4|-
CASTGTRVDTQYF
TGTGCCAGCACGGGGACGCGTGTTGATACGCAGTATTTT
>TRBJ2-2|few|TRBV5-1|TRBD1
CASSLGQTNTGELFF
TGCGCCAGCAGCCTGGGACAGACCAACACCGGGGAGCTGTTTTTT
>TRBJ2-5|-|TRBV30|-
CAWSRSWTRDGETQYF
TGTGCCTGGAGCCGTTCTTGGACAAGAGATGGGGAGACCCAGTACTTC
>TRBJ2-7|few|TRBV4-2|TRBD2
CASSQAVGLAGLRYF
TGTGCCAGCAGCCAAGCGGTGGGACTAGCGGGACTAAGGTACTTC
>TRBJ1-1|-|TRBV7-8|TRBD1
CASSFLQGAWTEAFF
TGTGCCAGCAGCTTTCTGCAGGGGGCTTGGACTGAAGCTTTCTTT
>TRBJ2-1|few|TRBV3-1|-
CASSHSRAPQQFF
TGTGCCAGCAGTCACAGTCGGGCACCTCAGCAGTTCTTC
>TRBJ2-1|-|TRBV11-3|TRBD2
CASSPFPLTSGRGGEQFF
TGTGCCAGCAGCCCTTTCCCCCTCACTAGCGGGAGGGGTGGTGAGCAGTTCTTC
>TRBJ2-3|-|TRBV12-3/TRBV12-4|-
CASARVFTDTQYF
TGTGCCAGCGCAAGAGTTTTCACAGATACGCAGTATTTT
>TRBJ1-6|-|TRBV6-1|-
CASSETGVYNSPLHF
TGTGCCAGCAGTGAGACGGGGGTATACAATTCACCCCTCCACTTT
>TRBJ2-5|few|TRBV9|-
CASSGDVETQYF
TGTGCCAGCAGCGGCGATGTGGAGACCCAGTACTTC
>TRBJ2-1|-|TRBV7-6|-
CASSGGAGSGNEQFF
TGTGCCAGCTCGGGGGGCGCTGGGTCGGGCAATGAGCAGTTCTTC
>TRBJ1-4|-|TRBV6-6|TRBD1
CASRPGQKLLNEKLFF
TGTGCCAGCAGACCGGGACAGAAACTCCTTAATGAAAAACTGTTTTTT
>TRBJ2-2|few|TRBV5-1|TRBD2
CASSLRPSRLAETGELFF
TGCGCCAGCAGCTTGAGACCCTCGAGACTAGCGGAAACCGGGGAGCTGTTTTTT
>TRBJ2-7|-|TRBV19|-
CASSPNRGLAYEQYF
TGTGCCAGTAGCCCCAATCGGGGGTTAGCCTACGAGCAGTACTTC
>TRBJ1-1|few|TRBV29-1|-
CSVSQGMNTEAFF
TGCAGCGTCTCCCAGGGTATGAACACTGAAGCTTTCTTT
>TRBJ2-7|many|TRBV30|-
CAWRRPGVHEQYF
TGTGCCTGGAGGCGCCCCGGGGTGCACGAGCAGTACTTC
>TRBJ1-4|few|TRBV5-5|TRBD1
CASSVTGSEKLFF
TGTGCCAGCAGCGTGACAGGGAGTGAAAAACTGTTTTTT
>TRBJ1-6|few|TRBV7-9|-
CASSPNDYNSPLHF
TGTGCCAGCAGTCCTAATGACTATAATTCACCCCTCCACTTT
>TRBJ2-1|many|TRBV29-1|TRBD1
CSVVGQGAGDEQFF
TGCAGCGTTGTTGGCCAGGGGGCCGGGGATGAGCAGTTCTTC
>TRBJ2-1|-|TRBV20-1|TRBD1
CSAPSGTGAYNEQFF
TGCAGTGCGCCGTCCGGGACAGGGGCTTACAATGAGCAGTTCTTC
>TRBJ1-1|few|TRBV13|TRBD1
CASSAGGGTEAFF
TGTGCCAGCAGCGCAGGGGGAGGCACTGAAGCTTTCTTT
>TRBJ2-7|-|TRBV27|-
CASSSSSSGEQYF
TGTGCCAGCAGTTCATCTTCAAGTGGCGAGCAGTACTTC
>TRBJ2-1|few|TRBV20-1|-
CSARAALTFDNEQFF
TGCAGTGCTAGAGCCGCCTTAACCTTCGACAATGAGCAGTTCTTC
>TRBJ2-3|few|TRBV5-6|-
CASSLWGGGPDTQYF
TGTGCCAGCAGCTTGTGGGGCGGGGGCCCAGATACGCAGTATTTT
>TRBJ2-5|-|TRBV20-1|TRBD1
CSARAGTGGFETQYF
TGCAGTGCTAGAGCCGGGACAGGGGGTTTCGAGACCCAGTACTTC
>TRBJ2-5|-|TRBV11-2|-
CASSSGLFQETQYF
TGTGCCAGCAGTTCAGGTCTATTCCAAGAGACCCAGTACTTC
>TRBJ1-3|few|TRBV5-4|-
CASSLAPGIGNTIYF
TGTGCCAGCAGCTTGGCTCCAGGCATTGGAAACACCATATATTTT
>TRBJ1-4|-|TRBV18|-
CASSPQEFGDEKLFF
TGTGCCAGCTCACCACAGGAATTTGGGGATGAAAAACTGTTTTTT
>TRBJ2-2|many|TRBV11-2|-
CASSLDSGTGELFF
TGTGCCAGCAGCTTAGATAGCGGCACCGGGGAGCTGTTTTTT